The next 16 T cell receptor beta chains were all read from a single sample in a study of T cell responses to AZD1222 COVID-19 vaccine. Produced via immunoSEQ multiplex PCR; TCRdb's table is partial and in-frame only. The table has 90,000 or so clones, about nine tenths seen once. Sequencing used peripheral blood, obtained on day 0 of AZD1222 vaccination. These TCRs come from an adult in good health.

V and J are TRBV5-1 and TRBJ1-6, with unresolved D. CDR1 is SGHRS, CDR2 YFSETQ, per germline. V was shortened by 4 bases and J by 8 bases, with 13 bases between the two germline ends. The CDR3 is 14 amino acids. In DNA, the CDR3 is TGCGCCAGCAGCCTCCCGGAGGCCCATTCACCCCTCCACTTT. This translates into CASSLPEAHSPLHF.

The V and J genes are TRBV6-5 and TRBJ1-1; D gene ambiguous. Germline-derived CDR1 and CDR2 are MNHEY and SVGAGI. This CDR3 is 15 amino acids long. V gave up 0 bases and J gave up 0 bases, with 8 bases separating them. CDR3 nucleotide sequence: TGTGCCAGCAGTTACTCATTAGCAGTGAACACTGAAGCTTTCTTT. Protein: CASSYSLAVNTEAFF.

J is TRBJ2-7 and V is TRBV7-9; the D gene is possibly TRBD1 (6 bases). The CDR3 runs to 14 residues. V dropped 1 base and J dropped 2 bases, with 9 bases sitting between them. Germline V CDR1 and CDR2: SEHNR, FQNEAQ (reference sequence). CDR3 sequence reads: CASSLDRATYEQYF. CDR3 DNA: TGTGCCAGCAGCTTAGACAGGGCTACCTACGAGCAGTACTTC.

This clone showed up just once. The chain employs TRBV5-6 and TRBJ1-6, with 11 bases lining up with TRBD1. The ends lost 4 bases at V and 3 bases at J; junction bases unmatched: 6. CDR3 length: 17 amino acids. Germline V CDR1 and CDR2: SGHDT, YYEEEE. CDR3 sequence: CASSLRTGGLYNSPLHF. CDR3 sequence (DNA): TGTGCCAGCAGCCTTAGGACAGGGGGCCTCTATAATTCACCCCTCCACTTT.

The rearrangement links TRBV5-1 to TRBJ2-7; the D gene is possibly TRBD1 (5 bases). V lost 5 bases and J 3 bases, leaving 12 bases between the germline ends. The germline gives CDR1 SGHRS, CDR2 YFSETQ. There are 13 residues in the CDR3. The CDR3 protein is CASRDIGRYEQYF. The CDR3 region has the DNA TGCGCCAGCAGGGACATCGGTCGCTACGAGCAGTACTTC.

The chain has TRBV5-1 and TRBJ1-2, with no clear D. The CDR3 spans 13 residues. Between the trimmed V and J ends, which lost 0 bases and 6 bases, there was a span of 9 bases. Germline lookup yields CDR1 SGHRS and CDR2 YFSETQ. For the CDR3, the DNA is TGCGCCAGCAGCTTGGGTCAGGTGGATGGCTACACCTTC. It encodes CASSLGQVDGYTF.

The chain joins TRBV4-2 to TRBJ2-7, with TRBD2 identical over 10 bases. The J segment lost 3 bases and the V segment lost 5 bases, leaving 10 bases of the junction unmatched. The CDR3 is 16 residues long. In germline, CDR1 is LGHNA, CDR2 YNFKEQ. The DNA for the CDR3 is TGTGCCAGCAGCGGCCTAGCGGGGGCTTCATTCTACGAGCAGTACTTC. Its translation: CASSGLAGASFYEQYF.

V is TRBV6-2 or TRBV6-3 and J is TRBJ2-3; D possibly corresponds to TRBD2 (6 bases). V gave up 5 bases and J gave up 4 bases, with 13 bases separating them. This CDR3 comprises 14 residues. Germline-derived CDR1 and CDR2 are MNHEY and SVGEGT. CDR3: CASSHGEDSDTQYF. The CDR3 DNA reads as TGTGCCAGCAGTCATGGGGAGGACTCAGATACGCAGTATTTT.

The CDR3 DNA sequence: TGTGCCAGCAGGACCGGACAGGGGGAGGGTCAGCCCCAGCATTTT. It encodes CASRTGQGEGQPQHF. V and J are TRBV6-5 and TRBJ1-5; 10 nucleotides match TRBD1. V shed 6 bases, J shed 6 bases, and the junction held 8 bases outside the gene matches. The CDR3 is made up of 15 amino acids. The germline V gene has CDR1 MNHEY and CDR2 SVGAGI.

The chain recombines TRBV5-4 with TRBJ2-6; a possible D gene is TRBD1 (6 bases). Germline loops: CDR1 SGHNT, CDR2 YYREEE (reference sequence). The length of the CDR3 is 17 residues. The V and J ends lost 4 bases and 2 bases respectively, with 16 bases between them. This CDR3 is CASSIDITGTGANVLTF. Here the CDR3 DNA reads TGTGCCAGCAGCATAGACATTACAGGGACTGGGGCCAACGTCCTGACTTTC. Drawing the rest from reference TRBV5-4 and TRBJ2-6, the complete variable domain is ETGVTQSPTHLIKTRGQQVTLRCSSQSGHNTVSWYQQALGQGPQFIFQYYREEENGRGNFPPRFSGLQFPNYSSELNVNALELDDSALYLCASSIDITGTGANVLTFGAGSRLTVL.

The chain couples TRBV5-1 to TRBJ2-1, with 10 bases fitting TRBD2. With V trimmed by 4 bases and J by 5 bases, 12 bases remained unmatched. The CDR3 is 17 amino acids. Germline V lookup: CDR1 SGHRS, CDR2 YFSETQ. CDR3 bases: TGCGCCAGCAGCCCAGGGACTAGCGCTTCAGGGGACAATGAGCAGTTCTTC. Protein product: CASSPGTSASGDNEQFF.

The chain recombines TRBV11-2 with TRBJ1-5, with D perhaps TRBD1 (6 bases). Trimming removed 2 bases at V and 6 bases at J, with 11 bases between. The germline V gene has CDR1 SGHAT and CDR2 FQNNGV. The CDR3 runs to 14 residues. For the CDR3, the DNA is TGTGCCAGCAGCTTAAATCGGGGGCGTCAGCCCCAGCATTTT. Translation gives CASSLNRGRQPQHF.

This clone was observed a single time. V usage is TRBV5-4 and J usage is TRBJ1-6; D unclear. Looked up from germline, CDR1 is SGHNT and CDR2 is YYREEE (reference sequence). The CDR3 extends over 13 amino acids. V gave up 0 bases and J gave up 10 bases, with 8 bases separating them. DNA for the CDR3: TGTGCCAGCAGCTTGGATGCTGGGTCACCCCTCCACTTT. Translating it yields CASSLDAGSPLHF.

This chain uses TRBV7-2 with TRBJ1-3; D might be TRBD1 (5 bases). V was shortened by 5 bases and J by 0 bases, with 14 bases between the two germline ends. The CDR3 spans 16 residues. Germline-derived CDR1 and CDR2 are SGHTA and FQGNSA. CDR3 sequence (DNA): TGTGCCAGCAGCCAACAACAGGTTCGCTCTGGAAACACCATATATTTT. It encodes CASSQQQVRSGNTIYF.

This sequence joins TRBV7-2 and TRBJ2-1, with D possibly TRBD1 on 7 matching bases. The CDR3 is 16 amino acids. Germline V gene sequence: CDR1 SGHTA, CDR2 FQGNSA. Trimming took off 1 base at V and 7 bases at J, with 17 bases between the two ends. This chain's CDR3 is CASSLVGQGGRNEQFF. The DNA for the CDR3 is TGTGCCAGCAGCTTAGTAGGTCAGGGGGGCCGGAATGAGCAGTTCTTC.

The chain uses TRBV24-1 and TRBJ2-2, with D perhaps matching TRBD1 or TRBD2 (6 bases each). The ends were cut back, 4 bases at V and 8 bases at J, with 16 bases in the middle. Germline CDR1 is KGHDR and CDR2 is SFDVKD. CDR3 length equals 15 residues. DNA for the CDR3: TGTGCCACCAGTGACCCCTGGAGGGGGTCGGGGGAGCTGTTTTTT. Protein: CATSDPWRGSGELFF.